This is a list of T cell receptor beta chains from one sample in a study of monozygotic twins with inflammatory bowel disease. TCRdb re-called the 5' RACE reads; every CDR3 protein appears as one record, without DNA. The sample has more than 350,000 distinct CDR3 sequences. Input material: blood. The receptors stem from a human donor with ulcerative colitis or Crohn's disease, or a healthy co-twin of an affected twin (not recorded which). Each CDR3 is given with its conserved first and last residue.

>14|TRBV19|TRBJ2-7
CASSEGAGGYEQYF
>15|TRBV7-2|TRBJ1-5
CASSLGGIPSQPQHF
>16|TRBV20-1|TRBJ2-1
CSPGTSGRQSYNEQFF
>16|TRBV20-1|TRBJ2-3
CSARDWASGTADTQYF
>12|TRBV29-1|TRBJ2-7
CSVRTQLAEQYF
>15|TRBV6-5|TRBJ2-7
CASSYRWGGSYEQYF
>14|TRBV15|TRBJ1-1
CATSGQGEDTEAFF
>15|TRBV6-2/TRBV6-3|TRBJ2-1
CASSYVRTSVNEQFF
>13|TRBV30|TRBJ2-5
CAWDAQRKETQYF
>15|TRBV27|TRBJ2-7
CASRVASGQGYEQYF
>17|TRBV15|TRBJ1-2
CATSRDGGERGLYGYTF
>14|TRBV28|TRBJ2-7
CASSSRTLNYEQYF
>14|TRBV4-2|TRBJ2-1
CASSPGESYNEQFF
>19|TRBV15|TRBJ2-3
CATSRDGPHGLLGTDTQYF
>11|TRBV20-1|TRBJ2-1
CSARDRVEQFF
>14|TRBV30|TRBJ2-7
CAAGVENSRDEQYF
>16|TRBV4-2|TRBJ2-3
CASSQSFRGLTDTQYF
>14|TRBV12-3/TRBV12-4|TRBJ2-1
CASSWFGPDNEQFF
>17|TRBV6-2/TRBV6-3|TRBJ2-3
CASSYQSLAGVTDTQYF
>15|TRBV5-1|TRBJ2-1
CASSLGDRSYNEQFF
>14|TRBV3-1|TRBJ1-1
CASSLKGKGLWAFF
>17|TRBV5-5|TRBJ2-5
CASSAGLAGGIQETQYF
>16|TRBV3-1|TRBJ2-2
CASRIRGPSNTGELFF
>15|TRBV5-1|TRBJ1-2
CASSPSAGAKYRYTF
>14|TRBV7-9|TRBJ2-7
CASSPRSGFYEQYF
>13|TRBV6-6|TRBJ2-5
CASRGTSQETQYF
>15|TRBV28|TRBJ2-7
CASSPGTHPPYEQYF
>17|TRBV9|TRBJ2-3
CASSDSSGRSLTDTQYF
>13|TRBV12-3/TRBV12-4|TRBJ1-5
CASSGRGDQPQHF
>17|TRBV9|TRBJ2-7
CASSPRGIAGGIYEQYF
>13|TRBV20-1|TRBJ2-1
CSAGEGRGNEQFF
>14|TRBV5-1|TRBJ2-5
CASSAGVDQETQYF
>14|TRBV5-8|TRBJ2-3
CASSYAGSRDTQYF
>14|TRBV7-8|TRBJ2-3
CASSPRGGTDTQYF
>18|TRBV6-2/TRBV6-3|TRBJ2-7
CASSSRPKARSWVYEQYF
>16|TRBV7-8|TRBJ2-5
CASSSRERGRQETQYF
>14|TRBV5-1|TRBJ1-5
CASSLGGGNQPQHF
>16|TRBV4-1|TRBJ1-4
CASSQDRNRDNEKLFF
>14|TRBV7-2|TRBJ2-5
CASSLRLRVETQYF
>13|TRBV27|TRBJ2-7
CASAGTADYEQYF
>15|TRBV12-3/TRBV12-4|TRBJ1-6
CASRTRTGGNSPLHF
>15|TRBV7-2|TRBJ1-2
CASSPTGRPNYGYTF
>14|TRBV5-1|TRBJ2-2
CASSLASERVELFF
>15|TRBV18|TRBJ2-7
CASSPARGSSYEQYF
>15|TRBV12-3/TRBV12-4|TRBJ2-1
CASSPQTVSYNEQFF
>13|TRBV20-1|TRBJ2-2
CSANDRPAGELFF
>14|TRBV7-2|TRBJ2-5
CASTRWQGQETQYF
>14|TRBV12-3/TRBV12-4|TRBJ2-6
CASWGGAGANVLTF
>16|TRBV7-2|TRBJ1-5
CASSLDIGGSNQPQHF
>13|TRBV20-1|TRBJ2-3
CSAVGGGADTQYF
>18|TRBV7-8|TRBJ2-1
CASTKSPLSGGSYNEQFF
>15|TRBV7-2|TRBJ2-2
CASSRTGLDFGELFF
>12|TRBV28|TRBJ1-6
CASAIWNSPLHF